The 29 T cell receptor beta chains below were found in one sample sequenced in a study of control samples from healthy donors and cancer patients. Only in-frame clones appear in the TCRdb table, and some are missing; sequencing was by immunoSEQ multiplex PCR. The sample records tens of thousands of clones, approximately 96% being singletons. Sequencing was performed on blood. The source is a woman aged 25-40 years in good health.

This CDR3 reads CASSKEGKRDQPQHF. The CDR3 DNA reads TGTGCCAGCAGCAAAGAAGGCAAACGAGACCAGCCCCAGCATTTT. This sequence joins TRBV21-1 and TRBJ1-5. TRBV21-1 constitutes a pseudogene. The CDR3 is made up of 15 amino acids.

This chain joins TRBV5-6 and TRBJ2-7, with 11 bases lining up with TRBD2. The CDR3 is 15 residues long. Germline assignment: CDR1 SGHDT and CDR2 YYEEEE. V gave up 3 bases and J gave up 5 bases; unmatched junction bases: 7. The CDR3 spells CASSSIAGGWHEQYF. CDR3 nucleotide sequence: TGTGCCAGCAGCTCAATAGCGGGAGGGTGGCACGAGCAGTACTTC.

The V call is TRBV7-6, the J call TRBJ1-1, with a weak D call TRBD1 (6 bases). The CDR3 sequence is 13 residues long. Germline lookup yields CDR1 SGHVS and CDR2 FNYEAQ. The V end lost 1 base, the J end lost 6 bases, and 9 bases lay between the germline ends. CDR3 DNA sequence: TGTGCCAGCAGCTTAGGGGGGGCCGCTGAAGCTTTCTTT. Amino acid sequence: CASSLGGAAEAFF.

This clone was seen just once. The chain couples TRBV6-5 to TRBJ2-3; 10 bases line up with TRBD2. The CDR3 covers 15 residues. The germline V gene encodes CDR1 MNHEY and CDR2 SVGAGI. The ends lost 7 bases at V and 5 bases at J; junction bases unmatched: 9. The chain's CDR3 is CASNLAGEREDTQYF. CDR3 nucleotide sequence: TGTGCCAGCAATCTAGCGGGAGAACGAGAAGATACGCAGTATTTT.

This chain connects TRBV7-3 to TRBJ1-5; a possible D gene is TRBD1 (6 bases). The V gene lost 1 base and the J gene lost 4 bases, with 11 bases spanning the gap. Germline V gives CDR1 SGHTA, CDR2 FQGTGA. The CDR3 sequence is 15 residues long. CDR3 sequence: CASSLRGGRNQPQHF. The CDR3 bases are TGTGCCAGCAGCTTAAGGGGGGGGCGGAATCAGCCCCAGCATTTT.

This clone occurred once. The chain links TRBV2 to TRBJ2-3; no clear D gene. V was shortened by 7 bases and J by 1 base, with 6 bases between the two germline ends. The CDR3 length is 12 residues. Germline V gives CDR1 SNHLY, CDR2 FYNNEI. CDR3 residues: CASNSGTDTQYF. The DNA for the CDR3 is TGTGCCAGCAATTCTGGCACAGATACGCAGTATTTT. Together with reference TRBV2 and TRBJ2-3, the CDR3 gives the full variable domain: EPEVTQTPSHQVTQMGQEVILRCVPISNHLYFYWYRQILGQKVEFLVSFYNNEISEKSEIFDDQFSVERPDGSNFTLKIRSTKLEDSAMYFCASNSGTDTQYFGPGTRLTVL.

The chain recombines TRBV28 with TRBJ2-7; D is possibly TRBD1 (5 bases). There are 15 residues in the CDR3. Germline V gives CDR1 MDHEN, CDR2 SYDVKM. V was cut by 4 bases and J by 4 bases, with 17 bases left in between. The CDR3 region has the DNA TGTGCCAGCAGTTCAACGGCAGGGCAGCAGTACGAGCAGTACTTC. Its protein product is CASSSTAGQQYEQYF.

V is TRBV6-2 or TRBV6-3 and J is TRBJ2-5; 10 bases align to TRBD1. The germline V gene encodes CDR1 MNHEY and CDR2 SVGEGT. The CDR3 length is 16 residues. Trimming cost V 3 bases and J 3 bases; bases outside gene matches: 7. Here the CDR3 DNA reads TGTGCCAGCAGTTATTCAGCCGGGACAGGGGAAGAGACCCAGTACTTC. Encoded protein: CASSYSAGTGEETQYF.

The J gene is TRBJ1-3, the V gene TRBV3-1 (or the pseudogene TRBV3-2); D perhaps matches TRBD1 (5 bases). Germline CDR1 reads LGHDT; CDR2 reads YNNKEL (reference sequence). The V and J ends lost 2 bases and 4 bases respectively, with 6 bases between them. The CDR3 is 13 residues long. The CDR3 DNA reads as TGTGCCAGCAGCCAAAGGGGAGGAAACACCATATATTTT. Its protein product is CASSQRGGNTIYF.

This chain uses TRBV15 with TRBJ1-6, with TRBD1 as a possible D gene (5 bases). The CDR3 is 14 amino acids. Germline CDR1 and CDR2: LNHNV and YYDKDF (reference sequence). The germline V and J ends were trimmed by 5 bases and 4 bases, with 9 bases remaining between them. DNA of the CDR3: TGTGCCACCAGCGCGGGGACGTATAATTCACCCCTCCACTTT. It encodes CATSAGTYNSPLHF. The full variable domain, its missing parts supplied by reference TRBV15 and TRBJ1-6, is DAMVIQNPRYQVTQFGKPVTLSCSQTLNHNVMYWYQQKSSQAPKLLFHYYDKDFNNEADTPDNFQSRRPNTSFCFLDIRSPGLGDTAMYLCATSAGTYNSPLHFGNGTRLTVT.

This chain joins TRBV27 and TRBJ2-3; 9 bases line up with TRBD2. The CDR3 covers 14 residues. Germline V lookup: CDR1 MNHEY, CDR2 SMNVEV (reference sequence). With V trimmed by 6 bases and J by 1 base, 2 bases remained unmatched. CDR3 sequence reads: CASRVAGGTDTQYF. DNA for the CDR3: TGTGCCAGCAGGGTAGCGGGAGGCACAGATACGCAGTATTTT.

The chain has TRBV27 and TRBJ2-5; D ambiguous. This CDR3 contains 14 residues. The V gene lost 3 bases and the J gene lost 3 bases, with 11 bases spanning the gap. Germline V gene data show CDR1 as MNHEY and CDR2 as SMNVEV (reference sequence). The chain's CDR3 is CASSLSRAEETQYF. CDR3 DNA: TGTGCCAGCAGTTTGTCTAGGGCAGAAGAGACCCAGTACTTC.

The chain couples TRBV25-1 to TRBJ2-1, with 7 bases that match TRBD2. With 6 bases clipped from V and 3 bases from J, the junction kept 8 bases outside the gene matches. This CDR3 has 15 residues. CDR1 and CDR2 from the germline V gene are MGHDK and SYGVNS. CDR3 region: CASRPRGSVYNEQFF. The CDR3 nucleotides are TGTGCCAGCAGGCCCCGCGGGAGTGTCTACAATGAGCAGTTCTTC. Full variable domain (rest looked up from reference TRBV25-1 and TRBJ2-1): EADIYQTPRYLVIGTGKKITLECSQTMGHDKMYWYQQDPGMELHLIHYSYGVNSTEKGDLSSESTVSRIRTEHFPLTLESARPSHTSQYLCASRPRGSVYNEQFFGPGTRLTVL.

The chain is built from TRBV28 and TRBJ1-2; D is unclear. The CDR3 has 13 amino acids. Germline loops: CDR1 MDHEN, CDR2 SYDVKM. Deletions cut 8 bases from V and 2 bases from J, with 12 bases between. The CDR3 reads CASLTGNNYGYTF. The CDR3 bases are TGTGCCAGCTTAACGGGGAACAACTATGGCTACACCTTC.

The J gene is TRBJ2-3, the V gene TRBV5-4, with unresolved D. This CDR3 has 14 amino acids. Trimming removed 0 bases at V and 0 bases at J, with 5 bases between. CDR1 is SGHNT and CDR2 is YYREEE in the germline V gene (reference sequence). CDR3: CASSLAGSTDTQYF. CDR3 in DNA: TGTGCCAGCAGCTTGGCCGGCAGCACAGATACGCAGTATTTT.

V gene TRBV27 combines with J gene TRBJ1-2; D call uncertain. Germline V CDR1 and CDR2: MNHEY, SMNVEV (reference sequence). Trimming removed 0 bases from V and 5 bases from J, with 7 bases in between. The length of the CDR3 is 13 residues. The CDR3 spells CASSLSAIYGYTF. Here the CDR3 DNA reads TGTGCCAGCAGTTTATCTGCGATTTATGGCTACACCTTC.

This rearrangement joins TRBV9 to TRBJ2-7, with 10 bases aligning to TRBD2. The junction had 8 bases not matched to a gene; V was cut back by 4 bases and J by 4 bases. Germline V gene data show CDR1 as SGDLS and CDR2 as YYNGEE. CDR3 length: 15 residues. The CDR3 DNA sequence: TGTGCCAGCAGCCCACTGGGGACTAGCGATTACGAGCAGTACTTC. This codes for CASSPLGTSDYEQYF.

J is TRBJ2-7 and V is TRBV2, with 9 bases that match TRBD2. V lost 7 bases, J lost 3 bases, and 10 bases stayed unmatched. Looked up from germline, CDR1 is SNHLY and CDR2 is FYNNEI. The CDR3 is 15 residues long. This CDR3 reads CASNPRGGQFYEQYF. The CDR3 DNA reads as TGTGCCAGCAACCCGCGGGGGGGACAGTTCTACGAGCAGTACTTC.

The chain links TRBV7-2 to TRBJ2-1; D unclear. The V gene lost 2 bases and the J gene lost 9 bases, with 5 bases spanning the gap. Germline-derived CDR1 and CDR2 are SGHTA and FQGNSA. There are 11 residues in the CDR3. The CDR3 nucleotides read TGTGCCAGCAGCTTATTAAGTGAGCAGTTCTTC. It is translated as CASSLLSEQFF. Together with reference TRBV7-2 and TRBJ2-1, the CDR3 gives the full variable domain: GAGVSQSPSNKVTEKGKDVELRCDPISGHTALYWYRQSLGQGLEFLIYFQGNSAPDKSGLPSDRFSAERTGGSVSTLTIQRTQQEDSAVYLCASSLLSEQFFGPGTRLTVL.

Only one count was recorded for this clone. V usage is TRBV4-2 and J usage is TRBJ2-1; no definite D call. The ends were cut back, 1 base at V and 7 bases at J, with 2 bases in the middle. The CDR3 is 11 amino acids. Germline CDR1 LGHNA, CDR2 YNFKEQ. CDR3 amino acids: CASSQGNEQFF. In DNA, the CDR3 is TGTGCCAGCAGCCAAGGGAATGAGCAGTTCTTC.

This rearrangement joins TRBV5-4 to TRBJ2-7; 8 nucleotides align to TRBD2. Germline V gives CDR1 SGHNT, CDR2 YYREEE (reference sequence). Trimming took 4 bases from V and 4 from J; bases not matched to a gene: 10. The CDR3 is made up of 15 amino acids. Here the CDR3 reads CASSPLTSGSYEQYF. The CDR3 coding sequence is TGTGCCAGCAGCCCTCTCACTAGCGGCAGTTACGAGCAGTACTTC.

This chain connects TRBV27 to TRBJ2-1; no clear D gene. Between the trimmed V and J ends, which lost 5 bases and 0 bases, there was a span of 11 bases. This CDR3 has 15 amino acids. The germline gives CDR1 MNHEY, CDR2 SMNVEV (reference sequence). The CDR3 protein is CASSGLLSSYNEQFF. In DNA form, the CDR3 reads TGTGCCAGCAGTGGGCTCCTGAGCTCCTACAATGAGCAGTTCTTC.

V usage is TRBV1 and J usage is TRBJ1-5. TRBV1 constitutes a pseudogene. The CDR3 covers 11 residues. The CDR3 region is CTSSQKGPQHF. The CDR3 DNA is TGCACCAGCAGCCAAAAGGGCCCCCAGCATTTT.

V is TRBV27 and J is TRBJ1-1; TRBD1 might be the D (5 bases). The germline gives CDR1 MNHEY, CDR2 SMNVEV (reference sequence). The V end lost 3 bases, the J end lost 0 bases, and 11 bases lay between the germline ends. CDR3 length: 15 amino acids. The CDR3 loop reads CASSFYRDLNTEAFF. The CDR3 DNA is TGTGCCAGCAGTTTTTATCGGGACCTGAACACTGAAGCTTTCTTT.

The gene calls are TRBV6-4 and TRBJ2-1; D unresolved. V was trimmed by 3 bases and J by 0 bases, leaving 12 bases between them. Germline lookup yields CDR1 MRHNA and CDR2 SNTAGT. The CDR3 length is 16 residues. This CDR3 reads CASSEASLSSYNEQFF. In DNA form, the CDR3 reads TGTGCCAGCAGTGAGGCCTCCCTAAGCTCCTACAATGAGCAGTTCTTC.

V gene TRBV28 combines with J gene TRBJ1-3; TRBD1 is a possible D gene (5 bases). V was clipped by 0 bases and J by 9 bases, with 15 bases between them. Germline V gene sequence: CDR1 MDHEN, CDR2 SYDVKM. This CDR3 is built from 15 residues. Written as DNA, the CDR3 is TGTGCCAGCAGTTTATGGGCGGGCTCCGGGGGCACCATATATTTT. Translating gives CASSLWAGSGGTIYF.

This chain uses TRBV25-1 with TRBJ1-4; the D is unclear. V was shortened by 3 bases and J by 8 bases, with 13 bases between the two germline ends. Germline assignment: CDR1 MGHDK and CDR2 SYGVNS. The CDR3 totals 14 residues. This CDR3 reads CASSEGGLQEKLFF. The CDR3, as DNA: TGTGCCAGCAGTGAGGGTGGACTCCAGGAAAAACTGTTTTTT.

The sample holds one count of this clone. This chain uses TRBV27 with TRBJ2-7; D perhaps matches TRBD2 (5 bases). Germline assignment: CDR1 MNHEY and CDR2 SMNVEV (reference sequence). This CDR3 has 13 residues. V was shortened by 6 bases and J by 4 bases, with 13 bases between the two germline ends. The CDR3 sequence is CASRTGTGYEQYF. CDR3 nucleotides: TGTGCCAGCAGAACGGGAACCGGATACGAGCAGTACTTC.

The sample holds a few counts of this clone. In DNA form, the CDR3 reads TGTGCCAGCAGTCGGCGGATGGGCACTGAAGCTTTCTTT. Protein: CASSRRMGTEAFF. The J gene is TRBJ1-1, the V gene TRBV27; D is uncertain. The CDR3 sequence is 13 residues long. V was pared by 5 bases and J by 4 bases, with 11 bases between. Germline CDR1 is MNHEY and CDR2 is SMNVEV (reference sequence).